These T cell receptor beta chains were read from a single sample in a study of cytomegalovirus exposure and HLA in healthy donors. Clones were read by immunoSEQ multiplex PCR, and TCRdb kept only the in-frame ones, dropping some. The sample table includes fewer than 60,000 clones. The sequenced material came from PBMCs. These receptors originate from a woman aged 30 to 39 in good health and CMV-seropositive. CDR3s include the opening cysteine and the closing phenylalanine or tryptophan. Fields, in order: J gene, D gene, V gene, CDR3 DNA, CDR3 protein. The D gene is left open where the match is weak.

j_gene: TRBJ1-2; d_gene: TRBD1; v_gene: TRBV29-1; CDR3nt: TGCAGCGGGTTGGGACAGGCGGGGGGCTACACCTTC; CDR3aa: CSGLGQAGGYTF
j_gene: TRBJ2-1; d_gene: -; v_gene: TRBV29-1; CDR3nt: TGCAGCGTTGGCGACCCCGGGTCTGAGCAGTTCTTC; CDR3aa: CSVGDPGSEQFF
j_gene: TRBJ1-2; d_gene: -; v_gene: TRBV5-5; CDR3nt: TGTGCCAGCAGCTTGGATCAGGTCTCGCTCTATGGCTACACCTTC; CDR3aa: CASSLDQVSLYGYTF
j_gene: TRBJ2-7; d_gene: TRBD2; v_gene: TRBV10-1; CDR3nt: TGCGCCAGCAGTGCTAGCGGGACTTACGAGCAGTACTTC; CDR3aa: CASSASGTYEQYF
j_gene: TRBJ2-1; d_gene: TRBD2; v_gene: TRBV29-1; CDR3nt: TGCAGCGTACAAGGGGCGGGAGGGGGCTCCTACAATGAGCAGTTCTTC; CDR3aa: CSVQGAGGGSYNEQFF
j_gene: TRBJ1-4; d_gene: -; v_gene: TRBV7-9; CDR3nt: TGTGCCAGCAGCCTCGAGGCCGCAACTAATGAAAAACTGTTTTTT; CDR3aa: CASSLEAATNEKLFF
j_gene: TRBJ2-3; d_gene: -; v_gene: TRBV10-3; CDR3nt: TGTGCCATCAGTGAGATTTCGGACGGGGTGGATACGCAGTATTTT; CDR3aa: CAISEISDGVDTQYF
j_gene: TRBJ1-2; d_gene: TRBD1; v_gene: TRBV6-5; CDR3nt: TGTGCCAGCAGTTCCCAAGGACAGGGAAGTTATGGCTACACCTTC; CDR3aa: CASSSQGQGSYGYTF
j_gene: TRBJ2-3; d_gene: TRBD2; v_gene: TRBV25-1; CDR3nt: TGTGCCAGCAGTGCCGGGACTAGCGGGAGATCAGATACGCAGTATTTT; CDR3aa: CASSAGTSGRSDTQYF
j_gene: TRBJ1-5; d_gene: TRBD1; v_gene: TRBV18; CDR3nt: TGTGCCAGCGGGGACAGGGGTGGCAATCAGCCCCAGCATTTT; CDR3aa: CASGDRGGNQPQHF
j_gene: TRBJ1-5; d_gene: -; v_gene: TRBV27; CDR3nt: TGTGCCAGCAGTTTATCAGGGGGCAATCAGCCCCAGCATTTT; CDR3aa: CASSLSGGNQPQHF
j_gene: TRBJ2-5; d_gene: -; v_gene: TRBV10-3; CDR3nt: TGTGCCATCGCGGAGCGTCAACAAGAGACCCAGTACTTC; CDR3aa: CAIAERQQETQYF
j_gene: TRBJ2-7; d_gene: -; v_gene: TRBV27; CDR3nt: TGTGCCAGCAGTTTAAGCTTCAGGACCTATAGCGGTTTGGTCTACGAGCAGTACTTC; CDR3aa: CASSLSFRTYSGLVYEQYF
j_gene: TRBJ2-3; d_gene: -; v_gene: TRBV5-1; CDR3nt: TGCGCCAGCAGCTTGGGAGTTCAGGTGGCTTTAGGCACAGATACGCAGTATTTT; CDR3aa: CASSLGVQVALGTDTQYF
j_gene: TRBJ2-2; d_gene: -; v_gene: TRBV15; CDR3nt: TGTGCCACCAGCAGAGCGGCCGGGGAGCTGTTTTTT; CDR3aa: CATSRAAGELFF
j_gene: TRBJ2-2; d_gene: TRBD2; v_gene: TRBV7-9; CDR3nt: TGTGCCAGCAGCTTTCCATTACTAGCGGGAGTGTCCGGGGAGCTGTTTTTT; CDR3aa: CASSFPLLAGVSGELFF
j_gene: TRBJ2-1; d_gene: -; v_gene: TRBV16; CDR3nt: TGTGCCAGCAGCGAGCTCGCAGGAAGGAATGAGCAGTTCTTC; CDR3aa: CASSELAGRNEQFF
j_gene: TRBJ2-7; d_gene: TRBD1; v_gene: TRBV6-1; CDR3nt: TGTGCCAGCACCCTGACAGGGGCTTACGAGCAGTACTTC; CDR3aa: CASTLTGAYEQYF
j_gene: TRBJ1-2; d_gene: -; v_gene: TRBV6-5; CDR3nt: TGTGCCAGCAGTTACGGCAGGGGAGTAAATGGCTACACCTTC; CDR3aa: CASSYGRGVNGYTF
j_gene: TRBJ2-7; d_gene: TRBD1; v_gene: TRBV6-5; CDR3nt: TGTGCCAGCAGTTACTCCGGGACAGGTCGACTCTACGAGCAGTACTTC; CDR3aa: CASSYSGTGRLYEQYF
j_gene: TRBJ1-6; d_gene: TRBD1; v_gene: TRBV6-6; CDR3nt: TGTGCCAGCAGATTTGACAGGGGAAATTCACCCCTCCACTTT; CDR3aa: CASRFDRGNSPLHF
j_gene: TRBJ1-2; d_gene: -; v_gene: TRBV5-5; CDR3nt: TGTGCCAGCAGCTTGGGCCCGACAGGTTATGGCTACACCTTC; CDR3aa: CASSLGPTGYGYTF
j_gene: TRBJ1-2; d_gene: -; v_gene: TRBV10-3; CDR3nt: TGTGCCATCAGTGAAGCACCAGGGTATGGCTACACCTTC; CDR3aa: CAISEAPGYGYTF
j_gene: TRBJ1-5; d_gene: -; v_gene: TRBV10-2; CDR3nt: TGCGCCAGCAGTGGAGGGAGTCAGCCCCAGCATTTT; CDR3aa: CASSGGSQPQHF
j_gene: TRBJ1-2; d_gene: -; v_gene: TRBV5-1; CDR3nt: TGCGCCAGCAGCACTACAGGGTCCCCCTATGGCTACACCTTC; CDR3aa: CASSTTGSPYGYTF
j_gene: TRBJ2-1; d_gene: TRBD2; v_gene: TRBV6-4; CDR3nt: TGTGCCAGCAGTGACGAGCTAGCGGGGAGCAATGAGCAGTTCTTC; CDR3aa: CASSDELAGSNEQFF
j_gene: TRBJ2-2; d_gene: -; v_gene: TRBV30; CDR3nt: TGTGCCTGGAGTAGACTAGCGAACACCGGGGAGCTGTTTTTT; CDR3aa: CAWSRLANTGELFF
j_gene: TRBJ1-6; d_gene: -; v_gene: TRBV5-1; CDR3nt: TGCGCCAGCAGCCCGGACAGCGGGAGTTCACCCCTCCACTTT; CDR3aa: CASSPDSGSSPLHF
j_gene: TRBJ1-2; d_gene: TRBD1; v_gene: TRBV18; CDR3nt: TGTGCCAGCTCAACCGCGGGGGGGACAGGATATGGCTACACCTTC; CDR3aa: CASSTAGGTGYGYTF
j_gene: TRBJ2-1; d_gene: TRBD2; v_gene: TRBV6-5; CDR3nt: TGTGCCAGCAGTTACTGGGGGACTAGCGGGAGTACTGAGCAGTTCTTC; CDR3aa: CASSYWGTSGSTEQFF
j_gene: TRBJ2-7; d_gene: -; v_gene: TRBV4-1; CDR3nt: TGCGCCAGCAGCCAAGTACAGGGTCTTTGGGACGAGCAGTACTTC; CDR3aa: CASSQVQGLWDEQYF
j_gene: TRBJ2-7; d_gene: -; v_gene: TRBV7-8; CDR3nt: TGTGCCAGCAGCTTGGGCAGGGATACCTACGAGCAGTACTTC; CDR3aa: CASSLGRDTYEQYF
j_gene: TRBJ1-6; d_gene: -; v_gene: TRBV5-1; CDR3nt: TGCGCCAGCAGCTTGGGGCAGTATAATAATTCACCCCTCCACTTT; CDR3aa: CASSLGQYNNSPLHF
j_gene: TRBJ2-7; d_gene: TRBD1; v_gene: TRBV18; CDR3nt: TGTGCCAGCTCACGCTATGGACAGGGAGAATCCTACGAGCAGTACTTC; CDR3aa: CASSRYGQGESYEQYF
j_gene: TRBJ2-7; d_gene: -; v_gene: TRBV5-1; CDR3nt: TGCGCCAGCAGCTCCGGGGGCGAGCAGTACTTC; CDR3aa: CASSSGGEQYF
j_gene: TRBJ2-2; d_gene: TRBD1; v_gene: TRBV5-1; CDR3nt: TGCGCCAGCAGCTTGGAGGGACAGGGGGCTACCGGGGAGCTGTTTTTT; CDR3aa: CASSLEGQGATGELFF
j_gene: TRBJ1-2; d_gene: -; v_gene: TRBV25-1; CDR3nt: TGTGCCAGCAGTTACGGGAATTTCTATGGCTACACCTTC; CDR3aa: CASSYGNFYGYTF
j_gene: TRBJ2-2; d_gene: -; v_gene: TRBV5-1; CDR3nt: TGCGCCAGCAGCTTGGCGGGAGTGGGGGCCGGGGAGCTGTTTTTT; CDR3aa: CASSLAGVGAGELFF
j_gene: TRBJ1-2; d_gene: -; v_gene: TRBV5-1; CDR3nt: TGCGCCAGCAGCTTGGAGGGCGGGTATGGCTACACCTTC; CDR3aa: CASSLEGGYGYTF
j_gene: TRBJ2-7; d_gene: -; v_gene: TRBV11-3; CDR3nt: TGTGCCAGCACTCCCCACGGGGTTACCTACGAGCAGTACTTC; CDR3aa: CASTPHGVTYEQYF
j_gene: TRBJ1-4; d_gene: -; v_gene: TRBV30; CDR3nt: TGTGCCTGGACCTCAGGGGAAAAACTGTTTTTT; CDR3aa: CAWTSGEKLFF